This T cell receptor (beta chain) was sequenced in a study of blood T cell repertoires in COVID-19. In the original analysis: Estimation of nucleated cell counts relied on the amplification of reference gene primers. The protocol was immunoSEQ multiplex PCR, while the TCRdb copy is restricted to in-frame clones and leaves out a portion. V, J and clone size are those of that table, while D and trimming were read from the DNA. The sample includes fewer than 250,000 clones, approximately 80% of them seen just once. The sample consisted of peripheral blood. This receptor was taken from a woman aged 45-60 years with acute or convalescent COVID-19.

CDR3 coding DNA: TGTGCCACCAGTGATACTTCCGGGACTAGCGGCACAGATACGCAGTATTTT. This sequence encodes CATSDTSGTSGTDTQYF. The J gene is TRBJ2-3, the V gene TRBV24-1; 10 nucleotides align to TRBD2. CDR1 and CDR2 from the germline V gene are KGHDR and SFDVKD. This CDR3 is built from 17 residues. The V segment lost 3 bases and the J segment 1 base; nucleotides outside the gene matches: 6.